This T cell receptor (beta chain) was captured in a study of human T cells and chemical hapten exposure. This clonotype was observed a few times. The time point was: healthy volunteer bleed at 2 weeks. Total RNA extraction was carried out from unfractionated whole blood. TCRdb re-called the RACE reads through MiXCR, storing one row per CDR3 protein. The sample shows some 50,000 distinct CDR3 sequences, approximately 4.8% of them seen only once. Between the trimmed V and J ends, which lost 5 bases and 11 bases, there was a span of 9 bases. This CDR3 is built from 11 residues. This chain uses TRBV12-3 or TRBV12-4 with TRBJ1-4; D is possibly TRBD1 (5 bases). Sequences were obtained from whole blood. The TCR comes from a human donor in good health. Some clones in this sample may be carry-over from other donors' samples. DNA for the CDR3: TGTGCCAGCAGTGGGGGGGGGAAACTGTTTTTT. Translation: CASSGGGKLFF.